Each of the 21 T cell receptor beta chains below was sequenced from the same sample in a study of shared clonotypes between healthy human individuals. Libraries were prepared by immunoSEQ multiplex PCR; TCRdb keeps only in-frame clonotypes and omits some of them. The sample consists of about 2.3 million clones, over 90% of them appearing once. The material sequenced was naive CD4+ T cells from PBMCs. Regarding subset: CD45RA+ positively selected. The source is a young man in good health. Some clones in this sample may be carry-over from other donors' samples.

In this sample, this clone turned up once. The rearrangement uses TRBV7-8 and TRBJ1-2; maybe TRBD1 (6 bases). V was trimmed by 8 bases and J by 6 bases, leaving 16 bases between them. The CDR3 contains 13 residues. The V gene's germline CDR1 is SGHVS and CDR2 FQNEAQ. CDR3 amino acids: CASGAGRGNGYTF. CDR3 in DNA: TGTGCCAGCGGCGCGGGCAGGGGAAATGGCTACACCTTC.

The CDR3 spells CASSFPRSQTEHNEQFF. CDR3 DNA sequence: TGTGCCAGCAGCTTCCCGCGCTCGCAGACAGAACACAATGAGCAGTTCTTC. The gene calls are TRBV7-2 and TRBJ2-1; a weak D match, TRBD1 (5 bases). Germline values: CDR1 SGHTA, CDR2 FQGNSA. V was shortened by 3 bases and J by 5 bases, with 20 bases between the two germline ends. There are 17 residues in the CDR3. Looking up the rest from reference TRBV7-2 and TRBJ2-1 gives the full variable domain: GAGVSQSPSNKVTEKGKDVELRCDPISGHTALYWYRQSLGQGLEFLIYFQGNSAPDKSGLPSDRFSAERTGGSVSTLTIQRTQQEDSAVYLCASSFPRSQTEHNEQFFGPGTRLTVL.

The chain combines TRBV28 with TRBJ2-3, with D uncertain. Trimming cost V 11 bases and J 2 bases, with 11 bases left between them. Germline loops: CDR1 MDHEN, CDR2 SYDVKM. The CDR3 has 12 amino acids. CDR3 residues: CASGIVTDTQYF. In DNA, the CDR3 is TGTGCCTCCGGAATCGTCACAGATACGCAGTATTTT.

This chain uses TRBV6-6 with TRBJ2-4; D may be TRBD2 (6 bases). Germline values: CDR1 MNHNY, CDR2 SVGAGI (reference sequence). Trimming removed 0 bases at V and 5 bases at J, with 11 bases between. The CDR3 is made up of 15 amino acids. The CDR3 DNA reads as TGTGCCAGCAGTTACTCGGGACTGCAAGAAAACATTCAGTACTTC. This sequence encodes CASSYSGLQENIQYF.

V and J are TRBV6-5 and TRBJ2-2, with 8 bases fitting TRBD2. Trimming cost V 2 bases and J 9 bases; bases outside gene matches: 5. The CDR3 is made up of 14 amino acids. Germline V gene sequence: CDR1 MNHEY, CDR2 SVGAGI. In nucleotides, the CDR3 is TGTGCCAGCAGTTACCGCGCGGGGGGTTGGGAGCTGTTTTTT. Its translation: CASSYRAGGWELFF.

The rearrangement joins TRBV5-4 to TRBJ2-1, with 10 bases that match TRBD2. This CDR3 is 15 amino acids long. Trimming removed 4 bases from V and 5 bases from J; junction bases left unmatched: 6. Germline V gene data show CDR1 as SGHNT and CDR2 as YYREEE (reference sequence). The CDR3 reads CASSAAGGPNNEQFF. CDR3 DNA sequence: TGTGCCAGCAGCGCAGCGGGAGGGCCTAACAATGAGCAGTTCTTC.

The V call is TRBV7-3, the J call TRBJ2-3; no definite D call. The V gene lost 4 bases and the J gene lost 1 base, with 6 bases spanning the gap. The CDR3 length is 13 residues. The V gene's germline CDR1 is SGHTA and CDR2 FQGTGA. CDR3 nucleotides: TGTGCCAGCAGCTACCCGGGCACAGATACGCAGTATTTT. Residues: CASSYPGTDTQYF.

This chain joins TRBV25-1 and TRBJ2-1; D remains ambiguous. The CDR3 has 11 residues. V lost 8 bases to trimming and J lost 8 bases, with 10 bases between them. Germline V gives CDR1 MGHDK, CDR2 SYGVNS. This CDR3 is CASRRSDEQFF. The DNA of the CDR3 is TGTGCCAGCCGCCGTTCGGATGAGCAGTTCTTC.

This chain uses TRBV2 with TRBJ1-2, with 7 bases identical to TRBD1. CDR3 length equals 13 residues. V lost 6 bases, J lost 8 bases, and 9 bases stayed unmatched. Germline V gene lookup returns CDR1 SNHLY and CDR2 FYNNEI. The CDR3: CASSQGGRAGYTF. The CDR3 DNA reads TGTGCCAGCAGCCAAGGGGGCAGGGCAGGCTACACCTTC.

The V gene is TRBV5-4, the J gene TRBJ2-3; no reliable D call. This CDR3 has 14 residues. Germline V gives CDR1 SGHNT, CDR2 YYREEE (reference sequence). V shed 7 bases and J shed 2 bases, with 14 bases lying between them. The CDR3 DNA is TGTGCCAGCTGGATACTCCAACACACAGATACGCAGTATTTT. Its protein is CASWILQHTDTQYF.

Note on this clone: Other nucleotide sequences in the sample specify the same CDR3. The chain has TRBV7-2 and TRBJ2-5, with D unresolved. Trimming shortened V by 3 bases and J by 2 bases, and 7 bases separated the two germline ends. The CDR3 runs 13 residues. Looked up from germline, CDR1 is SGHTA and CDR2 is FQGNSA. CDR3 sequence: CASSLGRQETQYF. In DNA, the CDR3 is TGTGCCAGCAGCTTGGGCAGACAAGAGACCCAGTACTTC. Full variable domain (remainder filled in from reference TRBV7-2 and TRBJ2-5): GAGVSQSPSNKVTEKGKDVELRCDPISGHTALYWYRQSLGQGLEFLIYFQGNSAPDKSGLPSDRFSAERTGGSVSTLTIQRTQQEDSAVYLCASSLGRQETQYFGPGTRLLVL.

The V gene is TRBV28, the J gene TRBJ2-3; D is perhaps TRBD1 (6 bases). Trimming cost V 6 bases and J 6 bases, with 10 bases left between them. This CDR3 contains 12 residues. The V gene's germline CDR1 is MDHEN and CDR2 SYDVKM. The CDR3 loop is CASRTGEDTQYF. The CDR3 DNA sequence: TGTGCCAGCAGGACAGGCGAGGATACGCAGTATTTT.

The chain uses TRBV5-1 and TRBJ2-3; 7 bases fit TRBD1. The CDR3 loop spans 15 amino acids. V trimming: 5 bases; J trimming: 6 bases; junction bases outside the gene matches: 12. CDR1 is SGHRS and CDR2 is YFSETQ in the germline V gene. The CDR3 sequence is CASRNPGQMRDTQYF. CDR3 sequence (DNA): TGCGCCAGCAGAAACCCGGGACAGATGAGGGATACGCAGTATTTT.

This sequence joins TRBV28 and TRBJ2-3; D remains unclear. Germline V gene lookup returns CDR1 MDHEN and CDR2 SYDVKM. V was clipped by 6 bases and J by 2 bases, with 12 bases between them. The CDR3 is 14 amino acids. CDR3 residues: CASRISRPTDTQYF. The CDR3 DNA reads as TGTGCCAGCAGGATCTCGCGGCCCACAGATACGCAGTATTTT.

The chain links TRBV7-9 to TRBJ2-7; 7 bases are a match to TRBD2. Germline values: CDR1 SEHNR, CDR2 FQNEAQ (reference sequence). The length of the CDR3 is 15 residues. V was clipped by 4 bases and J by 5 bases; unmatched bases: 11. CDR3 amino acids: CASSSGLGEGDEQYF. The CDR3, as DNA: TGTGCCAGCAGCTCCGGACTAGGGGAAGGCGACGAGCAGTACTTC.

The CDR3 sequence: CASSFRQGAKSDTEAFF. The CDR3 DNA follows: TGTGCCAGCAGTTTTCGACAGGGGGCTAAGTCAGACACTGAAGCTTTCTTT. This chain uses TRBV27 with TRBJ1-1; 10 nucleotides line up with TRBD1. Germline V gene sequence: CDR1 MNHEY, CDR2 SMNVEV (reference sequence). With 3 bases clipped from V and 3 bases from J, the junction kept 10 bases outside the gene matches. The CDR3 consists of 17 residues.

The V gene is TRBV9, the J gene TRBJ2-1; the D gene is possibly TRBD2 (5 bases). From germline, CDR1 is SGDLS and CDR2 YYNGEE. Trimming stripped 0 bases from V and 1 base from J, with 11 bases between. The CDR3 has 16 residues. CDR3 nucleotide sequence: TGTGCCAGCAGCGTAGGAGCGGACGAGTCCTACAATGAGCAGTTCTTC. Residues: CASSVGADESYNEQFF.

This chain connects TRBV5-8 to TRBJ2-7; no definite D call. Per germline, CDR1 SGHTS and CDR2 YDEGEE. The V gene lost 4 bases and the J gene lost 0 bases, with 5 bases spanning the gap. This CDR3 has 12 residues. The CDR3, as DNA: TGTGCCAGCAGCCGGACCTCCTACGAGCAGTACTTC. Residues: CASSRTSYEQYF. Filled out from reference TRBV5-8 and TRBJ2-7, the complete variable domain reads EAGVTQSPTHLIKTRGQQATLRCSPISGHTSVYWYQQALGLGLQFLLWYDEGEERNRGNFPPRFSGRQFPNYSSELNVNALELEDSALYLCASSRTSYEQYFGPGTRLTVT.

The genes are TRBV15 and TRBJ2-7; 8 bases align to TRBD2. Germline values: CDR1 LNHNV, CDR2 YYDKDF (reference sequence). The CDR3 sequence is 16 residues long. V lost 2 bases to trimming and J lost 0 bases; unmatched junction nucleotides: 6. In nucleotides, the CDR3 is TGTGCCACCAGCAGAAAACTAAGCGGGAGCTCCTACGAGCAGTACTTC. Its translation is CATSRKLSGSSYEQYF. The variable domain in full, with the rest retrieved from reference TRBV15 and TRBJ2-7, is DAMVIQNPRYQVTQFGKPVTLSCSQTLNHNVMYWYQQKSSQAPKLLFHYYDKDFNNEADTPDNFQSRRPNTSFCFLDIRSPGLGDTAMYLCATSRKLSGSSYEQYFGPGTRLTVT.

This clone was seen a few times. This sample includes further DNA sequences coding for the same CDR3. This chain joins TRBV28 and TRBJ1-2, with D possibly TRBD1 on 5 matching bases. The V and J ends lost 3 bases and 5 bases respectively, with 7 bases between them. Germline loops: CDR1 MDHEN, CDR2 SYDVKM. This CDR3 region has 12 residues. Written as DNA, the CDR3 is TGTGCCAGCAGTTTGGGGGGTTATGGCTACACCTTC. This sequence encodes CASSLGGYGYTF.

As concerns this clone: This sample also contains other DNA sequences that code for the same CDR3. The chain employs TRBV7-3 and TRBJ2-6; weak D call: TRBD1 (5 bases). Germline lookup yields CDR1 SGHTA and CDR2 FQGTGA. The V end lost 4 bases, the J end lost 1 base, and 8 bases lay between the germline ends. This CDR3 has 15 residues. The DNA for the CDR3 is TGTGCCAGCAGCTCAACAGGTTCTGGGGCCAACGTCCTGACTTTC. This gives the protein CASSSTGSGANVLTF.